What follows is one T cell receptor (beta chain) and its context. Antigen unknown. This sample was taken from a study of T-cell memory formation after mild COVID-19. Study-wide points: Among clones contracting day 15 to 85, CD4/CD8 was balanced, whereas later expanders leaned CD4+.

This CDR3 is built from 14 residues. After removal of 3 bases from V and 5 bases from J, the junction contained 6 bases not matched to a gene. TCRdb passed the 5' RACE reads through MiXCR, listing each CDR3 protein once. The sample holds around 140,000 distinct CDR3 sequences, under 25% seen once. The TCR comes from an adult woman who had mild COVID-19 (a few samples of this study predate the infection). Cell type and time point are not known. The sequencing sample was made of PBMCs or a T cell subset sorted from them (not recorded which). The chain recombines TRBV12-3 or TRBV12-4 with TRBJ2-7; TRBD1 aligns across 8 bases. The CDR3 region is CASSFSRGQDEQYF. The DNA of the CDR3 is TGTGCCAGCAGTTTTTCCAGGGGGCAAGACGAGCAGTACTTC.